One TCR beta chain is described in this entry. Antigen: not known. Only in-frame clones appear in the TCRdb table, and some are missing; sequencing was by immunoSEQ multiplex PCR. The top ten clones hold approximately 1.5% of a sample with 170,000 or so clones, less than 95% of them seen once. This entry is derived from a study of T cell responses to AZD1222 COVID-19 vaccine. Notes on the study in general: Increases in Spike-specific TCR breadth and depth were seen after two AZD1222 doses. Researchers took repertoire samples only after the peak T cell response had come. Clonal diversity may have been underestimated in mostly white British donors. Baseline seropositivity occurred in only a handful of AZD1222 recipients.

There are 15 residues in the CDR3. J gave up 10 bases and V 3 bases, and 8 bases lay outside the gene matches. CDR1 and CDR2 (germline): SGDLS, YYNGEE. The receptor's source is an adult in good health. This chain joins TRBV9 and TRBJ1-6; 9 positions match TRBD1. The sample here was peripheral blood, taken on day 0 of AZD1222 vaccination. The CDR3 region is CASSAGGQGQSPLHF. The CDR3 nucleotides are TGTGCCAGCAGCGCTGGAGGACAGGGGCAATCACCCCTCCACTTT. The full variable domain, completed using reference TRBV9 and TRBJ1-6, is DSGVTQTPKHLITATGQRVTLRCSPRSGDLSVYWYQQSLDQGLQFLIQYYNGEERAKGNILERFSAQQFPDLHSELNLSSLELGDSALYFCASSAGGQGQSPLHFGNGTRLTVT.